One and the same sample provided the 13 T cell receptor beta chains below, sequenced in a study of T cell repertoires in cytomegalovirus infection. These receptors are not linked to any known antigen. TCRdb called the reads again in MiXCR, with one record for every CDR3 protein. The table includes some 800,000 distinct CDR3 sequences, over 25% detected once. This material consisted of cultured CD8+ T cells from PBMCs, taken from culture after CMV antigen stimulation. The receptor source for this set is a human donor in good health (CMV status not recorded). Some clones in this sample may be carry-over from other donors' samples.

The V call is TRBV7-9, the J call TRBJ1-4; D call uncertain. V shed 2 bases and J shed 8 bases, with 15 bases lying between them. The CDR3 totals 15 residues. Germline V gene sequence: CDR1 SEHNR, CDR2 FQNEAQ (reference sequence). The CDR3, as DNA: TGTGCCAGCAGCTTATTAGGGCCCTCCAAGGAAAAACTGTTTTTT. Translating gives CASSLLGPSKEKLFF.

This clonotype showed up just a few times. The chain has TRBV7-3 and TRBJ1-2; 7 nucleotides line up with TRBD1. V shed 4 bases, J shed 2 bases, and the junction held 13 bases outside the gene matches. There are 17 residues in the CDR3. Germline V lookup: CDR1 SGHTA, CDR2 FQGTGA. The CDR3: CASSSTHATGSNYGYTF. The CDR3 region has the DNA TGTGCCAGCAGCTCCACCCACGCGACAGGGAGCAACTATGGCTACACCTTC.

The sample holds many counts of this clonotype. V is TRBV12-3 or TRBV12-4 and J is TRBJ1-2; the D gene is possibly TRBD1 (5 bases). Trimming removed 3 bases at V and 3 bases at J, with 8 bases between. The CDR3 is 13 residues long. This chain's CDR3 is CASSLGRDYGYTF. CDR3 coding DNA: TGTGCCAGCAGTTTGGGCAGGGACTATGGCTACACCTTC.

This rearrangement joins TRBV12-3 or TRBV12-4 to TRBJ2-7; a weak D match, TRBD1 (5 bases). V was pared by 3 bases and J by 6 bases, with 24 bases between. This CDR3 contains 17 residues. CDR3 DNA: TGTGCCAGCAGTTTTGGTACAGAAGGACAAGCAACTTCCGAGCAGTACTTC. This encodes CASSFGTEGQATSEQYF.

This clonotype appeared once. This chain joins TRBV4-1 and TRBJ1-1; D is possibly TRBD1 (6 bases). V shed 0 bases and J shed 7 bases, with 21 bases lying between them. The CDR3 extends over 17 amino acids. Per germline, CDR1 MGHRA and CDR2 YSYEKL. The CDR3 is CASSQDHWDHRASEAFF. For the CDR3, the DNA is TGCGCCAGCAGCCAAGATCATTGGGACCACAGGGCTAGTGAAGCTTTCTTT.

The chain links TRBV6-5 to TRBJ1-1; 7 bases line up with TRBD1. Germline loops: CDR1 MNHEY, CDR2 SVGAGI. V was clipped by 8 bases and J by 3 bases; unmatched bases: 9. The CDR3 loop spans 14 amino acids. The CDR3 bases are TGTGCCAGCTGGTACAGGGGAATTTACACTGAAGCTTTCTTT. Encoded protein: CASWYRGIYTEAFF.

In this sample, this clonotype turned up a few times. The gene calls are TRBV4-2 and TRBJ2-7, with D perhaps being TRBD1 or TRBD2 (5 bases each). V was trimmed by 3 bases and J by 4 bases, leaving 13 bases between them. Germline CDR1 reads LGHNA; CDR2 reads YNFKEQ. This CDR3 spans 14 amino acids. The CDR3 is CASSQGDPGYEQYF. The CDR3 nucleotides are TGTGCCAGCAGCCAGGGGGATCCGGGTTACGAGCAGTACTTC.

J is TRBJ2-1 and V is TRBV28; the match to TRBD2 covers 15 bases. There are 24 residues in the CDR3. Germline loops: CDR1 MDHEN, CDR2 SYDVKM. Trimming took 4 bases from V and 0 from J; bases not matched to a gene: 22. The CDR3 reads CASSSTRGTSGGTSLYSSYNEQFF. The CDR3 DNA reads as TGTGCCAGCAGTTCCACTCGTGGGACTAGCGGGGGGACCTCTTTATATAGCTCCTACAATGAGCAGTTCTTC.

This sequence joins TRBV7-9 and TRBJ2-1, with D perhaps TRBD1 or TRBD2 (5 bases each). Germline V CDR1 and CDR2: SEHNR, FQNEAQ (reference sequence). The V end lost 1 base, the J end lost 7 bases, and 20 bases lay between the germline ends. This CDR3 is built from 17 residues. The CDR3 spells CASSLEYRFSEGNEQFF. The DNA of the CDR3 is TGTGCCAGCAGCTTAGAATACCGCTTCTCCGAGGGGAATGAGCAGTTCTTC.

This chain connects TRBV11-2 to TRBJ1-6; a possible D gene is TRBD1 (6 bases). V gave up 3 bases and J gave up 14 bases, with 11 bases separating them. CDR1 is SGHAT, CDR2 FQNNGV, per germline. This CDR3 spans 12 amino acids. The CDR3 nucleotides read TGTGCCAGCAGCTTCCCCGACAGGTCCCTCCACTTT. Its translation: CASSFPDRSLHF.

V gene TRBV27 combines with J gene TRBJ2-7; D gene ambiguous. Looked up from germline, CDR1 is MNHEY and CDR2 is SMNVEV (reference sequence). The CDR3 covers 14 residues. The V and J ends lost 4 bases and 5 bases respectively, with 15 bases between them. CDR3 sequence reads: CASSSAGPVHEQYF. CDR3 in DNA: TGTGCCAGCAGTTCGGCCGGACCAGTTCACGAGCAGTACTTC.

The chain couples TRBV4-1 to TRBJ2-3, with a tentative D call TRBD1 (5 bases). V was cut by 6 bases and J by 4 bases, with 8 bases left in between. The CDR3 contains 12 residues. Germline lookup yields CDR1 MGHRA and CDR2 YSYEKL. For the CDR3, the DNA is TGCGCCAGCAGTCGGACACCAGATACGCAGTATTTT. Amino acid sequence: CASSRTPDTQYF.

This clonotype was seen only a few times. CDR3 DNA sequence: TGTGCCAGCAGTTATGGAGGGGTCGGGGAAAAACTGTTTTTT. This codes for CASSYGGVGEKLFF. The chain is built from TRBV27 and TRBJ1-4; D is possibly TRBD1 (5 bases). The CDR3 runs to 14 residues. Germline CDR1 MNHEY, CDR2 SMNVEV (reference sequence). The ends were cut back, 4 bases at V and 8 bases at J, with 14 bases in the middle.